This T cell receptor beta chain was identified during a study of cytomegalovirus exposure and HLA in healthy donors. The CDR3 runs 15 residues. J was trimmed by 3 bases and V by 1 base; bases with no gene match: 2. Germline V CDR1 and CDR2: SGHRS, YFSETQ. The PCR ran on 60 Vbeta and 13 Jbeta primers. Sequenced by immunoSEQ multiplex PCR; TCRdb stores in-frame clones only, minus some. The profile shows about 100,000 clones, 70% to 85% of them singletons. About this clone: Its antigen is not identified. This same CDR3 is encoded by further DNA sequences in the sample.

Study-level results: Solely CMV serostatus was available to characterize immune exposure. Relative to the roughly 690-donor mean, N-insertions were reportedly fewer in an Asian-associated ancestry cluster in a later analysis. Cytomegalovirus-associated TCR beta chains were listed, numbering 150 to 200.

V and J are TRBV5-1 and TRBJ2-2, with TRBD1 identical over 8 bases. This TCR was recovered from a woman aged 40 to 55 in good health and CMV-seronegative. Material: PBMCs. The CDR3 reads CASSLTTGDTGELFF. The CDR3 nucleotides read TGCGCCAGCAGCTTGACGACAGGGGACACCGGGGAGCTGTTTTTT.